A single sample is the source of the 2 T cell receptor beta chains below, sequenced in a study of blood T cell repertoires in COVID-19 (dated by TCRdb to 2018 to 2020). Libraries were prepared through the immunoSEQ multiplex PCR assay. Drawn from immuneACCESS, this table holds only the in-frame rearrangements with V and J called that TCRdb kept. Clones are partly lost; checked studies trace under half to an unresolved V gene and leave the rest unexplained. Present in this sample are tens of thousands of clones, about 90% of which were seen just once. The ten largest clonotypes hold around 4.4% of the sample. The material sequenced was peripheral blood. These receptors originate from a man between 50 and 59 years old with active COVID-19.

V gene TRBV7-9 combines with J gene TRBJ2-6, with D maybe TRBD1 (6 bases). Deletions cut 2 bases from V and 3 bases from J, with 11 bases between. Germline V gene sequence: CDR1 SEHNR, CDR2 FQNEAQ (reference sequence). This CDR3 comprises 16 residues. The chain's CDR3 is CASSLMGARGANVLTF. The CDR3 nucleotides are TGTGCCAGCAGCTTAATGGGGGCTCGTGGGGCCAACGTCCTGACTTTC.

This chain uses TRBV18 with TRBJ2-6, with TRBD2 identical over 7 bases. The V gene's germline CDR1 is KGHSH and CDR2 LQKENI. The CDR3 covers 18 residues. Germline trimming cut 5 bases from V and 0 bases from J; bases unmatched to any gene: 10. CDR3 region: CASSEPAGADSGANVLTF. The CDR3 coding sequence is TGTGCCAGCTCAGAACCTGCGGGAGCCGACTCTGGGGCCAACGTCCTGACTTTC.